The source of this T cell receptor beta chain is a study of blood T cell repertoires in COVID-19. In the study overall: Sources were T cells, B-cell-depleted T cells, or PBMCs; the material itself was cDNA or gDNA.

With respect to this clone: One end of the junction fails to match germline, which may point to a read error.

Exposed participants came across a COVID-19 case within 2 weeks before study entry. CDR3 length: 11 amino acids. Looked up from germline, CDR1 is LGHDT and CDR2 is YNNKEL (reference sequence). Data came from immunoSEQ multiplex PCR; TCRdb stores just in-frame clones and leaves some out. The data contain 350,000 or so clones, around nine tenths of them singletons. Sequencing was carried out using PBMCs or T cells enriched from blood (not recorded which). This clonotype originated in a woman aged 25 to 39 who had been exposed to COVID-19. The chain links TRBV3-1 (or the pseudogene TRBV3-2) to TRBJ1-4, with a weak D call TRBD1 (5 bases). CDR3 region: CASSHPPRQLF. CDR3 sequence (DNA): TGTGCCAGCAGCCACCCCCCCAGACAGCTTTTT.